The rows below give T cell receptor beta chains drawn from one sample of a study of OX40 agonist ivuxolimab in advanced cancers. Sequencing used immunoSEQ multiplex PCR; TCRdb keeps in-frame clones, though not all of them. This table has 65,000 to 85,000 clones, about 85% appearing once. The sequencing here drew on CD4+ or CD8+ T cells sorted from blood, taken in a trial of the OX40 agonist ivuxolimab. The receptor set was obtained from an adult with an advanced solid tumor such as melanoma, head and neck, liver or kidney cancer. Each CDR3 is given with its conserved first and last residue. The D gene is left open where the match is weak. Clone size is shown for a subset of rows, as once, few, many or a class of expanded clone.

d_call j_call clone_size v_call cdr3_aa cdr3_nt
TRBD1 TRBJ2-2 . TRBV7-9 CASSSPITGETGELFF TGTGCCAGCAGCTCCCCTATCACAGGGGAAACCGGGGAGCTGTTTTTT
TRBD1 TRBJ2-7 . TRBV11-2 CASTSRDRNHYEQYF TGTGCCAGCACTTCTCGGGACAGAAATCACTACGAGCAGTACTTC
. TRBJ2-2 . TRBV7-3 CASSLITGWTGELFF TGTGCCAGCAGCTTAATAACAGGGTGGACCGGGGAGCTGTTTTTT
TRBD1 TRBJ1-2 . TRBV7-9 CASSLGGGVYGYTF TGTGCCAGCAGCCTAGGGGGCGGGGTCTATGGCTACACCTTC
. TRBJ1-1 . TRBV6-4 CASSYQGNTEAFF TGTGCCAGCAGTTATCAGGGTAACACTGAAGCTTTCTTT
TRBD1 TRBJ1-5 . TRBV5-4 CASSNTGTGGNQPQHF TGTGCCAGCAGCAACACCGGGACAGGGGGGAATCAGCCCCAGCATTTT
TRBD1 TRBJ2-3 medium-sized TRBV7-2 CASTGQTTDTQYF TGTGCCAGCACGGGACAGACCACAGATACGCAGTATTTT
. TRBJ1-4 . TRBV18 CASSPPSGSNEKLFF TGTGCCAGCTCACCCCCCTCAGGTTCCAATGAAAAACTGTTTTTT
TRBD1 TRBJ2-5 . TRBV29-1 CSVEPRDRIWSGETQYF TGCAGCGTTGAACCTCGGGACAGGATATGGTCGGGAGAGACCCAGTACTTC
TRBD2 TRBJ2-7 . TRBV18 CASSISGGSSYEQYF TGTGCCAGCTCCATTAGCGGGGGATCCTCCTACGAGCAGTACTTC
. TRBJ2-7 . TRBV14 CASSQDLGPYEQYF TGTGCCAGCAGCCAAGATCTTGGGCCCTACGAGCAGTACTTC
TRBD1 TRBJ2-2 . TRBV7-8 CASSATRDRVLGELFF TGTGCCAGCAGTGCTACCCGGGACAGGGTTTTGGGGGAGCTGTTTTTT
. TRBJ2-7 . TRBV19 CASSIRILYEQYF TGTGCCAGTAGTATAAGGATCCTCTACGAGCAGTACTTC
. TRBJ1-1 . TRBV11-2 CASSLEPGASTEAFF TGTGCCAGCAGCTTAGAGCCGGGGGCGAGCACTGAAGCTTTCTTT
. TRBJ2-4 . TRBV19 CASSNRQARRINIQYF TGTGCCAGTAGCAACAGACAGGCCCGGAGGATAAACATTCAGTACTTC
TRBD1 TRBJ2-4 . TRBV7-2 CASSLARMTGGAKNIQYF TGTGCCAGCAGCTTAGCCCGGATGACAGGGGGAGCCAAAAACATTCAGTACTTC
TRBD1 TRBJ2-5 . TRBV5-1 CASSFGTGGETQYF TGCGCCAGCAGCTTTGGGACAGGGGGTGAGACCCAGTACTTC
. TRBJ1-2 . TRBV19 CASMARTGNYGYTF TGTGCCAGTATGGCGCGGACGGGAAACTATGGCTACACCTTC
. TRBJ2-5 . TRBV5-6 CASSATLGRETQYF TGTGCCAGCAGCGCCACGTTGGGACGGGAGACCCAGTACTTC
TRBD2 TRBJ2-1 . TRBV6-5 CASSYVGLADSNEQFF TGTGCCAGCAGTTACGTGGGACTAGCGGACTCCAATGAGCAGTTCTTC
. TRBJ1-1 . TRBV30 CAWKRSFSEAFF TGTGCCTGGAAGAGGAGTTTTAGTGAAGCTTTCTTT
TRBD1 TRBJ1-1 medium-sized TRBV2 CASSVGQGRTEAFF TGTGCCAGCAGCGTTGGACAGGGGCGCACTGAAGCTTTCTTT
. TRBJ1-4 . TRBV4-1 CASSQEGPSANEKLFF TGCGCCAGCAGCCAAGAAGGGCCTTCAGCTAATGAAAAACTGTTTTTT
TRBD2 TRBJ2-3 . TRBV12-5 CASGLGLAEDTQYF TGTGCTAGTGGTTTGGGACTAGCGGAAGATACGCAGTATTTT
TRBD1 TRBJ2-3 once TRBV7-2 CASSSGRTGGIGDTQYF TGTGCCAGCAGCTCGGGGAGGACAGGGGGAATTGGAGATACGCAGTATTTT
. TRBJ1-1 . TRBV6-6 CASSYSQRVPEAFF TGTGCCAGCAGTTACTCCCAAAGGGTTCCTGAAGCTTTCTTT
. TRBJ2-5 once TRBV5-4 CASSLLTAVGETQYF TGTGCCAGCAGCTTATTGACAGCGGTAGGGGAGACCCAGTACTTC
. TRBJ1-2 once TRBV6-6 CASSYSQGSNYGYTF TGTGCCAGCAGTTACTCCCAGGGTTCCAACTATGGCTACACCTTC
. TRBJ2-2 . TRBV12-5 CASGPDLQRANTGELFF TGTGCTAGTGGTCCTGACCTTCAGCGGGCTAACACCGGGGAGCTGTTTTTT
TRBD1 TRBJ1-2 . TRBV11-2 CASSFPGTVLYGYTF TGTGCCAGCAGCTTCCCTGGGACAGTCCTATATGGCTACACCTTC
TRBD1 TRBJ1-4 few TRBV5-1 CASTPGGATNEKLFF TGCGCCAGCACTCCAGGGGGCGCGACTAATGAAAAACTGTTTTTT
. TRBJ2-7 . TRBV30 CAWGGRSYEQYF TGTGCCTGGGGGGGGCGATCGTACGAGCAGTACTTC
. TRBJ1-1 . TRBV10-3 CATTQTNTEAFF TGTGCCACCACTCAAACGAACACTGAAGCTTTCTTT
. TRBJ1-6 . TRBV5-6 CASTLGRRNSPLHF TGTGCCAGCACCCTGGGGAGGAGGAATTCACCCCTCCACTTT
. TRBJ1-4 . TRBV6-5 CASSDSDRFNEKLFF TGTGCCAGCAGTGACTCGGACAGATTTAATGAAAAACTGTTTTTT
TRBD2 TRBJ2-1 . TRBV19 CASSNLADQFF TGTGCCAGTAGTAATCTAGCGGATCAGTTCTTC
. TRBJ1-1 . TRBV7-8 CASSSEGISNTEAFF TGTGCCAGCAGCTCCGAGGGGATATCTAACACTGAAGCTTTCTTT
. TRBJ1-6 . TRBV28 CASSFEGGSPPLHF TGTGCCAGCAGTTTCGAGGGGGGCTCGCCACCCCTCCACTTT
. TRBJ2-7 once TRBV7-2 CASSRDNYEQYF TGTGCCAGCAGCCGGGACAACTACGAGCAGTACTTC
TRBD1 TRBJ2-7 . TRBV14 CASSQDMRQGSYEQYF TGTGCCAGCAGCCAAGATATGAGACAGGGCTCCTACGAGCAGTACTTC
TRBD1 TRBJ1-5 . TRBV2 CATQTGEDQPQHF TGTGCCACGCAGACAGGGGAGGATCAGCCCCAGCATTTT
. TRBJ2-2 few TRBV7-9 CASSPGPAPTGELFF TGTGCCAGCAGCCCTGGCCCCGCCCCCACCGGGGAGCTGTTTTTT
. TRBJ2-1 . TRBV25-1 CASRSYNEQFF TGTGCCAGTAGGTCCTACAATGAGCAGTTCTTC
. TRBJ1-5 . TRBV19 CASSIKGISNQPQHF TGTGCCAGTAGTATTAAGGGAATAAGCAATCAGCCCCAGCATTTT
TRBD1 TRBJ1-1 once TRBV9 CASSPRDRNTEAFF TGTGCCAGCAGCCCCCGGGACAGGAACACTGAAGCTTTCTTT
. TRBJ1-3 . TRBV25-1 CASSERAPGNTIYF TGTGCCAGCAGTGAACGTGCCCCCGGGAACACCATATATTTT
. TRBJ1-3 . TRBV28 CAGCLVFPGGNTIYF TGTGCCGGCTGCCTAGTCTTCCCCGGGGGAAACACCATATATTTT
. TRBJ1-5 . TRBV27 CASSSTGVAQPQHF TGTGCCAGCAGTTCTACGGGCGTCGCACAGCCCCAGCATTTT
TRBD1 TRBJ1-5 . TRBV6-1 CASSDRVGQPQHF TGTGCCAGCAGCGACAGGGTGGGGCAGCCCCAGCATTTT
TRBD1 TRBJ1-1 . TRBV7-9 CASSLTGGTEAFF TGTGCCAGCAGCCTCACAGGGGGCACTGAAGCTTTCTTT
. TRBJ2-1 . TRBV7-2 CASSPLRGKRSFEQFF TGTGCCAGCAGCCCCCTCCGGGGGAAACGCTCCTTTGAGCAGTTCTTC
. TRBJ1-2 . TRBV18 CASSPDRNNYGYTF TGTGCCAGCTCACCTGACAGGAATAACTATGGCTACACCTTC
. TRBJ2-3 . TRBV2 CASSAGLSTDTQYF TGTGCCAGCAGCGCCGGACTAAGCACAGATACGCAGTATTTT
. TRBJ2-7 . TRBV7-2 CASSFVLGPYF TGTGCCAGCAGCTTCGTACTTGGCCCGTACTTC
. TRBJ2-5 . TRBV18 CASSPQETQYF TGTGCCAGCTCACCCCAAGAGACCCAGTACTTC
TRBD1 TRBJ1-1 . TRBV30 CAWSVTGAEAFF TGTGCCTGGAGTGTTACAGGGGCCGAAGCTTTCTTT
TRBD1 TRBJ1-6 few TRBV6-5 CASSPRTGSPLHF TGTGCCAGCAGCCCCAGGACAGGTTCACCCCTCCACTTT